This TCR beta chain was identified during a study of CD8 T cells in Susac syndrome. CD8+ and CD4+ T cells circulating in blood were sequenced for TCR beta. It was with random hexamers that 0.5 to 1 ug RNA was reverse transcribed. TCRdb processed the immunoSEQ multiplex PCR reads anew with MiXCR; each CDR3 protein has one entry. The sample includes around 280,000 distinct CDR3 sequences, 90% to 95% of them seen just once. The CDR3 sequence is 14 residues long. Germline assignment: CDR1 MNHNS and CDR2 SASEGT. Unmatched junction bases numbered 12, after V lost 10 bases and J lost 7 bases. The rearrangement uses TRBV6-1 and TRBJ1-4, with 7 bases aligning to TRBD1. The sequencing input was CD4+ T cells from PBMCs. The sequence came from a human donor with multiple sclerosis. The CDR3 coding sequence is TGTGCCACCGGGACAGAACTATCGGGTGAAAAACTGTTTTTT. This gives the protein CATGTELSGEKLFF.